This entry is about one T cell receptor (beta chain). Its specificity is not known. The diagnostic basis comprised clinical symptoms, serum thyroxine and TRAb, thyroid ultrasound and orbital computed tomography. This sample was taken from a study of T cells in Graves' hyperthyroidism and ophthalmopathy. Study-wide points: From stable hyperthyroidism, ophthalmopathy was set apart by a 13 V-J model. Within blood appeared most thyroid clonotypes that had expanded above 0.001.

Trimming stripped 4 bases from V and 8 bases from J, with 15 bases between. CDR3 length: 13 amino acids. Germline CDR1 is SGHRS and CDR2 is YFSETQ. Amplification yielded TCR beta CDR3 regions, with RNA transcripts as the source. The TCR CDR3 first-round RT-PCR relied on the HTBI primer set. Via MiXCR, TCRdb re-called the multiplex PCR reads, giving one row per CDR3 protein. Of about 570,000 distinct CDR3 sequences in the sample, under 60% are singletons; the top ten hold 15% to 20%. This TCR came from an adult woman with Graves' disease, either hyperthyroidism or ophthalmopathy (not recorded which). The specimen was peripheral blood or thyroid tissue (not recorded which). The gene calls are TRBV5-1 and TRBJ1-1; D call uncertain. The CDR3 DNA follows: TGCGCCAGCAGCCCCCAAATGGATTCGGAAGCTTTCTTT. Its protein is CASSPQMDSEAFF.